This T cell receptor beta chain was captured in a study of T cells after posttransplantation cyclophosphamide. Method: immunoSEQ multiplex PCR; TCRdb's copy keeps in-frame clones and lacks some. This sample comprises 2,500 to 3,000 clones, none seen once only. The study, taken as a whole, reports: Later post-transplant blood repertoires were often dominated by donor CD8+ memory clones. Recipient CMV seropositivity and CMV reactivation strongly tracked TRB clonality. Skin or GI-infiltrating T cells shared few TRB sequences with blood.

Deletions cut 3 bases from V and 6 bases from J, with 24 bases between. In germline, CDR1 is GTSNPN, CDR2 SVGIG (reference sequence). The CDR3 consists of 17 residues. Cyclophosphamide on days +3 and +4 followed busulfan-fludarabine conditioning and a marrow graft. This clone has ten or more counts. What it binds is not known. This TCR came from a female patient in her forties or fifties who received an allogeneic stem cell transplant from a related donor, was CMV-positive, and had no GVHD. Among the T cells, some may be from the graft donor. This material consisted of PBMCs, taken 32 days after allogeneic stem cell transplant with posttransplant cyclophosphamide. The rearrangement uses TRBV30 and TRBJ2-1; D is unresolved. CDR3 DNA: TGTGCCTGGAGCCCAGGAACCTATAGGGCACTTGGCAATGAGCAGTTCTTC. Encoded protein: CAWSPGTYRALGNEQFF.